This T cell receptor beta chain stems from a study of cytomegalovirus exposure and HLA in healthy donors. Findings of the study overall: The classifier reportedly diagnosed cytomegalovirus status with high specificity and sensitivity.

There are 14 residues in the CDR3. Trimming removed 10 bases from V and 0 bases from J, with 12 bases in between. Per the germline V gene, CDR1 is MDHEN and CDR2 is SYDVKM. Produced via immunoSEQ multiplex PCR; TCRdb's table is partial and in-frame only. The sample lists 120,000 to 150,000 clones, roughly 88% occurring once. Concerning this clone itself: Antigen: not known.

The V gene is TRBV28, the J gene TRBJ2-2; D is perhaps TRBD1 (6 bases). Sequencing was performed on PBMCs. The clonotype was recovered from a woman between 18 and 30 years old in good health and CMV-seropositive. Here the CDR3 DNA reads TGTGCCACACTGGACAGAGCGAACACCGGGGAGCTGTTTTTT. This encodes CATLDRANTGELFF.